This is a list of T cell receptor beta chains from one sample in a study of blood T cell repertoires in COVID-19. Method: immunoSEQ multiplex PCR; TCRdb's copy keeps in-frame clones and lacks some. The table records roughly 150,000 clones, around 83% of them present only once. Input material: peripheral blood. The origin of the receptors is a woman in her fifties or sixties in a cohort sampled during active or convalescent COVID-19. The CDR3 runs from the conserved cysteine through the conserved F or W. D genes are given only for firm matches. Clone size is not always given. Where it is, it says once, few, many or a class for expanded clones.

clone_size: .
v_call: TRBV5-5
d_call: .
j_call: TRBJ1-5
cdr3_aa: CASSLDGGYQPQHF
cdr3_nt: TGTGCCAGCAGCTTGGACGGCGGATATCAGCCCCAGCATTTT

clone_size: once
v_call: TRBV6-1
d_call: .
j_call: TRBJ2-7
cdr3_aa: CASSEATGAGAFEQYF
cdr3_nt: TGTGCCAGCAGTGAAGCCACAGGCGCGGGGGCTTTCGAGCAGTACTTC

clone_size: few
v_call: TRBV30
d_call: .
j_call: TRBJ2-7
cdr3_aa: CAWTSQWEAEQYF
cdr3_nt: TGTGCCTGGACCAGCCAATGGGAGGCCGAGCAGTACTTC

clone_size: once
v_call: TRBV5-1
d_call: .
j_call: TRBJ1-6
cdr3_aa: CASSSGGVYSPLHF
cdr3_nt: TGCGCCAGCAGCTCCGGAGGGGTATATTCACCCCTCCACTTT

clone_size: .
v_call: TRBV11-2
d_call: .
j_call: TRBJ2-1
cdr3_aa: CASSTGGTANEQFF
cdr3_nt: TGTGCCAGCAGCACCGGCGGGACAGCCAATGAGCAGTTCTTC

clone_size: .
v_call: TRBV4-1
d_call: TRBD1
j_call: TRBJ1-2
cdr3_aa: CASSQPYPDRNYGYTF
cdr3_nt: TGCGCCAGCAGCCAACCCTACCCGGACAGGAACTATGGCTACACCTTC

clone_size: .
v_call: TRBV18
d_call: .
j_call: TRBJ1-3
cdr3_aa: CASSPRTDSGNTIYF
cdr3_nt: TGTGCCAGCTCACCACGCACAGATTCTGGAAACACCATATATTTT

clone_size: many
v_call: TRBV18
d_call: .
j_call: TRBJ1-2
cdr3_aa: CASSPDRDYGYTF
cdr3_nt: TGTGCCAGCTCACCCGACAGAGACTATGGCTACACCTTC

clone_size: few
v_call: TRBV5-4
d_call: .
j_call: TRBJ1-2
cdr3_aa: CASSLAQEGLYGYTF
cdr3_nt: TGTGCCAGCAGCTTGGCGCAGGAGGGCCTCTATGGCTACACCTTC

clone_size: once
v_call: TRBV27
d_call: TRBD2
j_call: TRBJ2-1
cdr3_aa: CASSLIAGIYNEQFF
cdr3_nt: TGTGCCAGCAGTTTAATAGCGGGGATTTACAATGAGCAGTTCTTC

clone_size: .
v_call: TRBV9
d_call: .
j_call: TRBJ1-1
cdr3_aa: CASSPGGALNTEAFF
cdr3_nt: TGTGCCAGCAGCCCGGGTGGGGCTTTGAACACTGAAGCTTTCTTT

clone_size: .
v_call: TRBV5-1
d_call: .
j_call: TRBJ1-1
cdr3_aa: CASSLAGANTEAFF
cdr3_nt: TGCGCCAGCAGCTTGGCAGGGGCGAACACTGAAGCTTTCTTT

clone_size: .
v_call: TRBV4-1
d_call: .
j_call: TRBJ2-3
cdr3_aa: CASSSFTGSTDTQYF
cdr3_nt: TGCGCCAGCAGCTCCTTTACGGGTAGCACAGATACGCAGTATTTT

clone_size: .
v_call: TRBV30
d_call: TRBD1
j_call: TRBJ2-7
cdr3_aa: CAWRPQGAYEQYF
cdr3_nt: TGTGCCTGGAGACCACAGGGGGCTTACGAGCAGTACTTC

clone_size: .
v_call: TRBV5-1
d_call: .
j_call: TRBJ1-5
cdr3_aa: CASRSDISNQPQHF
cdr3_nt: TGCGCCAGCAGGTCGGACATTAGCAATCAGCCCCAGCATTTT

clone_size: few
v_call: TRBV3-1/TRBV3-2
d_call: .
j_call: TRBJ2-7
cdr3_aa: CASSRTRHLLYF
cdr3_nt: TGTGCCAGCAGCCGAACCCGACACCTACTGTACTTC

clone_size: once
v_call: TRBV6-5
d_call: .
j_call: TRBJ1-5
cdr3_aa: CASSYPGGPQHF
cdr3_nt: TGTGCCAGCAGTTACCCCGGCGGGCCCCAGCATTTT

clone_size: .
v_call: TRBV9
d_call: TRBD1
j_call: TRBJ1-4
cdr3_aa: CASSKGRGGISNEKLFF
cdr3_nt: TGTGCCAGCAGCAAAGGGAGAGGGGGCATATCTAATGAAAAACTGTTTTTT

clone_size: .
v_call: TRBV10-2
d_call: .
j_call: TRBJ1-5
cdr3_aa: CASRGASQPQHF
cdr3_nt: TGCGCCAGCCGGGGAGCGAGCCAGCCCCAGCATTTT

clone_size: .
v_call: TRBV28
d_call: .
j_call: TRBJ2-6
cdr3_aa: CASSPDSSGANVLTF
cdr3_nt: TGTGCCAGCAGTCCGGACTCGTCTGGGGCCAACGTCCTGACTTTC

clone_size: .
v_call: TRBV4-1
d_call: TRBD1
j_call: TRBJ1-2
cdr3_aa: CASSQEAQGGNGYTF
cdr3_nt: TGCGCCAGCAGCCAAGAAGCTCAGGGGGGTAATGGCTACACCTTC

clone_size: .
v_call: TRBV19
d_call: TRBD2
j_call: TRBJ2-1
cdr3_aa: CASNPGPAGALNEQFF
cdr3_nt: TGTGCCAGTAACCCCGGCCCAGCGGGGGCGTTGAATGAGCAGTTCTTC

clone_size: .
v_call: TRBV14
d_call: .
j_call: TRBJ2-3
cdr3_aa: CASSQRGASDTQYF
cdr3_nt: TGTGCCAGCAGCCAACGGGGGGCGTCTGATACGCAGTATTTT

clone_size: .
v_call: TRBV2
d_call: TRBD1
j_call: TRBJ1-1
cdr3_aa: CASRRDRGFWGNTEAFF
cdr3_nt: TGTGCCAGCAGAAGGGACAGGGGGTTTTGGGGAAACACTGAAGCTTTCTTT

clone_size: .
v_call: TRBV5-4
d_call: .
j_call: TRBJ1-1
cdr3_aa: CASSLGPSTEAFF
cdr3_nt: TGTGCCAGCAGCTTGGGCCCAAGTACAGAAGCTTTCTTT

clone_size: .
v_call: TRBV20-1
d_call: .
j_call: TRBJ1-2
cdr3_aa: CSAYALYGYTF
cdr3_nt: TGCAGTGCTTACGCGCTATATGGCTACACCTTC

clone_size: .
v_call: TRBV3-1/TRBV3-2
d_call: .
j_call: TRBJ2-7
cdr3_aa: CASSDGALEQYF
cdr3_nt: TGTGCCAGCAGCGACGGAGCTCTCGAGCAGTACTTC

clone_size: .
v_call: TRBV24-1
d_call: .
j_call: TRBJ1-2
cdr3_aa: CATSDFKPIDSGGNEAGYTF
cdr3_nt: TGTGCCACCAGTGATTTCAAACCTATAGACAGCGGCGGGAATGAGGCTGGCTACACCTTC

clone_size: .
v_call: TRBV29-1
d_call: .
j_call: TRBJ1-1
cdr3_aa: CSVEEEGVPTNTEAFF
cdr3_nt: TGCAGCGTTGAAGAAGAGGGAGTACCAACGAACACTGAAGCTTTCTTT

clone_size: .
v_call: TRBV7-8
d_call: TRBD2
j_call: TRBJ2-1
cdr3_aa: CASSPTGLAGVRRSYNEQFF
cdr3_nt: TGTGCCAGCAGCCCGACCGGACTAGCGGGGGTAAGAAGGTCCTACAATGAGCAGTTCTTC

clone_size: .
v_call: TRBV6-5
d_call: .
j_call: TRBJ2-7
cdr3_aa: CASSKQVERPYEQYF
cdr3_nt: TGTGCCAGCAGTAAACAGGTAGAAAGGCCCTACGAGCAGTACTTC

clone_size: .
v_call: TRBV3-1/TRBV3-2
d_call: .
j_call: TRBJ1-1
cdr3_aa: CASNPVTGEAFF
cdr3_nt: TGTGCCAGCAACCCCGTAACCGGTGAAGCTTTCTTT

clone_size: .
v_call: TRBV6-2/TRBV6-3
d_call: .
j_call: TRBJ1-6
cdr3_aa: CASSYSWGSRSPLHF
cdr3_nt: TGTGCCAGCAGTTACTCTTGGGGCAGCAGGTCACCCCTCCACTTT

clone_size: .
v_call: TRBV3-1/TRBV3-2
d_call: .
j_call: TRBJ1-1
cdr3_aa: CASSQQGTNTEAFF
cdr3_nt: TGTGCCAGCAGCCAGCAGGGCACGAACACTGAAGCTTTCTTT

clone_size: .
v_call: TRBV11-2
d_call: TRBD2
j_call: TRBJ2-4
cdr3_aa: CASSLGSGLAELAKNIQYF
cdr3_nt: TGTGCCAGCAGCTTAGGTTCTGGACTAGCTGAACTAGCCAAAAACATTCAGTACTTC

clone_size: once
v_call: TRBV6-6
d_call: TRBD2
j_call: TRBJ2-7
cdr3_aa: CASSYGAGGPYEQYF
cdr3_nt: TGTGCCAGCAGTTACGGGGCGGGGGGACCCTACGAGCAGTACTTC

clone_size: few
v_call: TRBV4-3
d_call: .
j_call: TRBJ2-1
cdr3_aa: CASSQDSVSYNEQFF
cdr3_nt: TGCGCCAGCAGCCAAGATTCAGTTTCTTACAATGAGCAGTTCTTC

clone_size: .
v_call: TRBV15
d_call: TRBD1
j_call: TRBJ1-1
cdr3_aa: CATSRAGTANTEAFF
cdr3_nt: TGTGCCACCAGCAGAGCCGGGACAGCGAACACTGAAGCTTTCTTT

clone_size: .
v_call: TRBV12-5
d_call: .
j_call: TRBJ1-1
cdr3_aa: CASVLQGNTEAFF
cdr3_nt: TGTGCTAGTGTGTTACAGGGGAACACTGAAGCTTTCTTT

clone_size: .
v_call: TRBV14
d_call: .
j_call: TRBJ1-2
cdr3_aa: CASSPGVNYGYTF
cdr3_nt: TGTGCCAGCAGCCCCGGTGTGAACTATGGCTACACCTTC

clone_size: .
v_call: TRBV10-3
d_call: .
j_call: TRBJ1-1
cdr3_aa: CAISESPDSTEAFF
cdr3_nt: TGTGCCATCAGTGAGTCCCCGGACAGCACTGAAGCTTTCTTT

clone_size: .
v_call: TRBV10-1
d_call: .
j_call: TRBJ1-1
cdr3_aa: CASSEGWGSEAFF
cdr3_nt: TGCGCCAGCAGTGAAGGTTGGGGCTCTGAAGCTTTCTTT

clone_size: once
v_call: TRBV6-5
d_call: .
j_call: TRBJ1-1
cdr3_aa: CASGGGGENTEAFF
cdr3_nt: TGTGCCAGCGGAGGGGGGGGAGAGAACACTGAAGCTTTCTTT

clone_size: .
v_call: TRBV10-1
d_call: TRBD1
j_call: TRBJ1-2
cdr3_aa: CASSAGTAGYGYTF
cdr3_nt: TGCGCCAGCAGTGCGGGGACAGCAGGCTATGGCTACACCTTC

clone_size: .
v_call: TRBV7-8
d_call: .
j_call: TRBJ1-2
cdr3_aa: CASSPGHRYNYGYTF
cdr3_nt: TGTGCCAGCAGCCCGGGACATAGATATAACTATGGCTACACCTTC

clone_size: .
v_call: TRBV21-1
d_call: .
j_call: TRBJ2-7
cdr3_aa: CASSKSTGSGEQYF
cdr3_nt: TGTGCCAGCAGCAAATCCACAGGGTCGGGCGAGCAGTACTTC

clone_size: .
v_call: TRBV6-5
d_call: TRBD1
j_call: TRBJ2-1
cdr3_aa: CASRRQGIDEQFF
cdr3_nt: TGTGCCAGCAGAAGACAGGGTATCGATGAGCAGTTCTTC

clone_size: .
v_call: TRBV19
d_call: TRBD1
j_call: TRBJ2-2
cdr3_aa: CASSVGQANTGELFF
cdr3_nt: TGTGCCAGTAGTGTGGGACAGGCGAACACCGGGGAGCTGTTTTTT